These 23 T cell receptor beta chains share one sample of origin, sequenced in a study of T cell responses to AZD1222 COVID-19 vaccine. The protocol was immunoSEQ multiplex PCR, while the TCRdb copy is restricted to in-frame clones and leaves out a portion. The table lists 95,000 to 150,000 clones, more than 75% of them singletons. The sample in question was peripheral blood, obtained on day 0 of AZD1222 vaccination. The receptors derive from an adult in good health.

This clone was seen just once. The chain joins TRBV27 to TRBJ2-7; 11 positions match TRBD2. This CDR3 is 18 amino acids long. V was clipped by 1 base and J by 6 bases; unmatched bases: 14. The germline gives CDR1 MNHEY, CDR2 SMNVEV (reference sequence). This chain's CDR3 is CASSLLPLTSGSVGEQYF. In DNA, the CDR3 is TGTGCCAGCAGTTTATTGCCCCTTACTAGCGGGAGCGTCGGCGAGCAGTACTTC.

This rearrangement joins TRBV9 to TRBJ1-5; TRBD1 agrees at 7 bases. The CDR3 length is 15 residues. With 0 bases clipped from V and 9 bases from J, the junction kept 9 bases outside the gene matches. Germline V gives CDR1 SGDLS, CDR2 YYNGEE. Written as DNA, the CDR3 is TGTGCCAGCAGCGTAGATCCAGGGGGATTGCGGCCCCAGCATTTT. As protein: CASSVDPGGLRPQHF.

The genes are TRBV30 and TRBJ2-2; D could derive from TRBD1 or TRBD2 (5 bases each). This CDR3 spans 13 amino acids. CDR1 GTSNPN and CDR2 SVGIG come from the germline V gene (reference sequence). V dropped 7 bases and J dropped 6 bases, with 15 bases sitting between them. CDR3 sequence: CASPLGDAGELFF. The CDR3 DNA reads TGTGCCTCCCCTTTAGGGGACGCCGGGGAGCTGTTTTTT.

The CDR3 coding sequence is TGCGCCAGCAGCAGTCCCGGGAGAGCTTCGGAAGAGACCCAGTACTTC. It encodes CASSSPGRASEETQYF. The V and J genes are TRBV4-1 and TRBJ2-5, with TRBD2 as a possible D gene (6 bases). Per germline, CDR1 MGHRA and CDR2 YSYEKL. CDR3 length: 16 residues. Deletions cut 5 bases from V and 3 bases from J, with 19 bases between.

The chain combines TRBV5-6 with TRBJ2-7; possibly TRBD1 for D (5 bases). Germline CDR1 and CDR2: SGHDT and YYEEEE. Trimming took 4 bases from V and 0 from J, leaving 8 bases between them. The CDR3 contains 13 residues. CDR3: CASSQTDSYEQYF. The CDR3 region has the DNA TGTGCCAGCAGCCAGACAGACTCCTACGAGCAGTACTTC.

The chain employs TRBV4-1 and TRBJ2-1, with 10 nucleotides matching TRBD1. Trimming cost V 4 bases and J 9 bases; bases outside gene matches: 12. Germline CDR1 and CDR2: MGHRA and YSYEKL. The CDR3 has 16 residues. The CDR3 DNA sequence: TGCGCCAGCAGCCGTACCGGGACAGGGGTTCGGGGTGAGCAGTTCTTC. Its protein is CASSRTGTGVRGEQFF.

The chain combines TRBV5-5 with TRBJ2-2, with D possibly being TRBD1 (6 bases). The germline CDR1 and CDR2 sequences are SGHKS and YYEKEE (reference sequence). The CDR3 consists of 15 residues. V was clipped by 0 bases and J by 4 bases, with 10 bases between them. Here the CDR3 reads CASSLAGVSTGELFF. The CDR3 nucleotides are TGTGCCAGCAGCTTGGCAGGGGTGTCCACCGGGGAGCTGTTTTTT.

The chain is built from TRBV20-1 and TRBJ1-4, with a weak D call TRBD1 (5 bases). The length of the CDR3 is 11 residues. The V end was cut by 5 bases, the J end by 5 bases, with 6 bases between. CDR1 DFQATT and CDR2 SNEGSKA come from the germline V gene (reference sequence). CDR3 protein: CSAGDNEKLFF. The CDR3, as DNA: TGCAGTGCTGGGGACAATGAAAAACTGTTTTTT.

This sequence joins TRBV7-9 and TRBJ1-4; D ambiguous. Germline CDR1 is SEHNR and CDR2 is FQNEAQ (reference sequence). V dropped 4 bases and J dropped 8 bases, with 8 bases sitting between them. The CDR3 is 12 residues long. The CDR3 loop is CASSSREEKLFF. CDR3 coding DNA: TGTGCCAGCAGCTCTAGGGAGGAAAAACTGTTTTTT.

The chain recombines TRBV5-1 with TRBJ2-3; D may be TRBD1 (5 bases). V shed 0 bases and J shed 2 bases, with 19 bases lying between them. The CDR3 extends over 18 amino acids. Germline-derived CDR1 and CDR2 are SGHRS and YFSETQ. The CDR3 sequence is CASSLVRAQGLHTDTQYF. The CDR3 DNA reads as TGCGCCAGCAGCTTGGTTCGGGCGCAGGGCCTACACACAGATACGCAGTATTTT.

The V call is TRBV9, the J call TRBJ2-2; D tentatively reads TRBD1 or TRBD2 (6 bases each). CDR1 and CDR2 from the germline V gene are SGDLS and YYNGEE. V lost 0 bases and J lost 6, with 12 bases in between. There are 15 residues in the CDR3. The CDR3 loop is CASSVAGAQAGELFF. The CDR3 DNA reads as TGTGCCAGCAGCGTAGCGGGGGCGCAGGCCGGGGAGCTGTTTTTT.

The chain's CDR3 is CASSLDPSGTEAFF. The CDR3 DNA follows: TGCGCCAGCAGCTTGGACCCCTCCGGGACTGAAGCTTTCTTT. J is TRBJ1-1 and V is TRBV5-1; D not resolved. Per germline, CDR1 SGHRS and CDR2 YFSETQ. The V and J ends lost 0 bases and 5 bases respectively, with 11 bases between them. The CDR3 has 14 amino acids.

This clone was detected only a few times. The DNA for the CDR3 is TGTGCCACCAGTGAAGCGGGAGGCTACGAGCAGTACTTC. Encoded protein: CATSEAGGYEQYF. This chain connects TRBV24-1 to TRBJ2-7; TRBD2 matches 9 bases. V was pared by 4 bases and J by 3 bases, with 0 bases of the junction left unmatched. Germline CDR1 and CDR2: KGHDR and SFDVKD. CDR3 length: 13 amino acids.

CDR3 residues: CASSLGGGELFF. The CDR3 DNA is TGTGCCAGCAGTTTAGGGGGCGGGGAGCTGTTTTTT. This chain joins TRBV12-3 or TRBV12-4 and TRBJ2-2; no firm D call. This CDR3 is 12 amino acids long. V was cut by 1 base and J by 7 bases, with 4 bases left in between.

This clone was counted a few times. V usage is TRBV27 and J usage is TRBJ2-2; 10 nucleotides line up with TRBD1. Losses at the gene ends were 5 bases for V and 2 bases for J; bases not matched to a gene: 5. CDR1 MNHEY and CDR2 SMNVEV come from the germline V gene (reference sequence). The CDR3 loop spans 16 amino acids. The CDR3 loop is CASSTWTGGNTGELFF. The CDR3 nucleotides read TGTGCCAGCAGTACTTGGACAGGGGGAAACACCGGGGAGCTGTTTTTT.

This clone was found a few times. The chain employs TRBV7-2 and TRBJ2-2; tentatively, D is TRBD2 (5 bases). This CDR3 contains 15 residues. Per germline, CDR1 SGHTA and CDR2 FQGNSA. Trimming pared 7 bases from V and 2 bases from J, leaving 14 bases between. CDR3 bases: TGTGCCAGCACCGGTCCGGGAAAAAACACCGGGGAGCTGTTTTTT. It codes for CASTGPGKNTGELFF.

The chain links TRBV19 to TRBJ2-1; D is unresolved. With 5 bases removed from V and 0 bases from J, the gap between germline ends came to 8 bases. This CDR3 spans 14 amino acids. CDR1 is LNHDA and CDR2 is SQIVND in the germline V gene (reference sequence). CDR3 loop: CASSWGSSYNEQFF. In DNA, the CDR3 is TGTGCCAGTAGTTGGGGAAGCTCCTACAATGAGCAGTTCTTC. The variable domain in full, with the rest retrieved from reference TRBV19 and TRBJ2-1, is DGGITQSPKYLFRKEGQNVTLSCEQNLNHDAMYWYRQDPGQGLRLIYYSQIVNDFQKGDIAEGYSVSREKKESFPLTVTSAQKNPTAFYLCASSWGSSYNEQFFGPGTRLTVL.

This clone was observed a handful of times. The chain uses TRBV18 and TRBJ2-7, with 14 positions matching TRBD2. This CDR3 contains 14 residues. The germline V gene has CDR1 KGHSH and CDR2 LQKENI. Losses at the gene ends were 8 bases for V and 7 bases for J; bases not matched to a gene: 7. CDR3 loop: CASEAGTSGSEQYF. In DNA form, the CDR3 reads TGTGCCAGCGAGGCCGGGACTAGCGGGAGTGAGCAGTACTTC. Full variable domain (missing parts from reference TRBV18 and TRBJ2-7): NAGVMQNPRHLVRRRGQEARLRCSPMKGHSHVYWYRQLPEEGLKFMVYLQKENIIDESGMPKERFSAEFPKEGPSILRIQQVVRGDSAAYFCASEAGTSGSEQYFGPGTRLTVT.

The CDR3 DNA sequence: TGTGCCAGCAGTTCAGGACTAGCGGTCTACAATGAGCAGTTCTTC. This encodes CASSSGLAVYNEQFF. The chain combines TRBV6-2 or TRBV6-3 with TRBJ2-1, with TRBD2 matching over 10 bases. The CDR3 spans 15 residues. With 4 bases clipped from V and 3 bases from J, the junction kept 3 bases outside the gene matches. Germline V lookup: CDR1 MNHEY, CDR2 SVGEGT.

In DNA, the CDR3 is TGTGCCAGCATCCAGCAGGGGCTTGGCACAGATACGCAGTATTTT. It translates to CASIQQGLGTDTQYF. The V call is TRBV7-2, the J call TRBJ2-3, with a possible D match to TRBD1 (6 bases). The CDR3 consists of 15 residues. The V end was cut by 7 bases, the J end by 1 base, with 15 bases between. Germline CDR1 is SGHTA and CDR2 is FQGNSA.

The CDR3 region has the DNA TGTGCCAGCAGGCTTCAAACGAACACTGAAGCTTTCTTT. Translating it yields CASRLQTNTEAFF. The rearrangement uses TRBV6-5 and TRBJ1-1; D is ambiguous. CDR1 is MNHEY, CDR2 SVGAGI, per germline. Trimming took 6 bases from V and 1 from J, leaving 9 bases between them. CDR3 size: 13 residues.

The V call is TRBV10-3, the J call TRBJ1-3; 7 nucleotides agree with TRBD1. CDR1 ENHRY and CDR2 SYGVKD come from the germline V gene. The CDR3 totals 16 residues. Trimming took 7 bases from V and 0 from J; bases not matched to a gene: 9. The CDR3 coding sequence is TGTGCCATCAACCCCCAGGGGGGTCTCTCTGGAAACACCATATATTTT. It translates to CAINPQGGLSGNTIYF.

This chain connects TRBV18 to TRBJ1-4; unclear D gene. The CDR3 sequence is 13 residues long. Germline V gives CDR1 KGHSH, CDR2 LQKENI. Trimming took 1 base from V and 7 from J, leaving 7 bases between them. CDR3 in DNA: TGTGCCAGCTCACCACAATCGGGTGAAAAACTGTTTTTT. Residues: CASSPQSGEKLFF.